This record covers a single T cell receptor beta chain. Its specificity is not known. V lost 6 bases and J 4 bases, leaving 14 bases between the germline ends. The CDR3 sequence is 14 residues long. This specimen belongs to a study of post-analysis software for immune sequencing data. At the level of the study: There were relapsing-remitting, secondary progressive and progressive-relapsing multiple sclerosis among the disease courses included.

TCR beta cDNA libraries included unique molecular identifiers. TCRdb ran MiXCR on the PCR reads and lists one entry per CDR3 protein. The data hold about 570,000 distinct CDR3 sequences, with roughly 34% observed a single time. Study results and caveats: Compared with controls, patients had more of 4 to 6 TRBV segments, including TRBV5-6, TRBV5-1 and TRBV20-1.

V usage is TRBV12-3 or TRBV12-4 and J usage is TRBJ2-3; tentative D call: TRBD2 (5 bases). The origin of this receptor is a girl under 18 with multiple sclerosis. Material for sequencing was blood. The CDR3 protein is CASSRGVGADTQYF. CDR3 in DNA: TGTGCCAGCAGCCGTGGGGTGGGAGCAGATACGCAGTATTTT.